These T cell receptor beta chains were read from a single sample in a study of blood T cell repertoires in COVID-19. Here immunoSEQ multiplex PCR was the method, and the copy in TCRdb shows in-frame clones only, minus some. The sample yields approximately 100,000 clones, over 75% seen once. Sequenced sample: peripheral blood. Source of these receptors: an older man with active or convalescent COVID-19. CDR3s include the opening cysteine and the closing phenylalanine or tryptophan. A D gene is named only where the DNA matches it firmly. Rows give clone size only sometimes, using once, few, many, or a class for an expanded clone.

j_call d_call v_call clone_size cdr3_aa cdr3_nt
TRBJ2-7 TRBD2 TRBV3-1/TRBV3-2 . CASTLTSTSYEQYF TGTGCCAGCACCTTGACTAGCACTTCCTACGAGCAGTACTTC
TRBJ2-3 TRBD2 TRBV7-9 . CASDPPLAGGRDTDTQYF TGTGCCAGCGACCCACCGCTAGCGGGAGGGCGTGATACAGATACGCAGTATTTT
TRBJ1-2 . TRBV6-5 few CASRGNRDYGYTF TGTGCCAGCAGGGGAAACAGGGACTATGGCTACACCTTC
TRBJ1-4 . TRBV4-2 . CASSPQAGGGEKLFF TGTGCCAGCAGCCCCCAGGCGGGGGGAGGTGAAAAACTGTTTTTT
TRBJ2-2 . TRBV5-1 . CASMGASNTGELFF TGCGCCAGCATGGGGGCCTCGAACACCGGGGAGCTGTTTTTT
TRBJ1-5 TRBD1 TRBV2 . CASSEGPGQVQPQHF TGTGCCAGCAGTGAAGGCCCCGGACAGGTTCAGCCCCAGCATTTT
TRBJ2-1 . TRBV5-4 . CASSDTIFQGGANEQFF TGTGCCAGCAGCGATACAATATTTCAGGGAGGTGCCAATGAGCAGTTCTTC
TRBJ1-1 TRBD1 TRBV7-9 . CASSLSGGTLEAFF TGTGCCAGCAGCTTATCAGGGGGGACTCTAGAGGCTTTCTTT
TRBJ1-4 TRBD1 TRBV30 . CALTGDFDEKLFF TGTGCCTTAACAGGGGATTTTGATGAAAAACTGTTTTTT
TRBJ1-2 . TRBV21-1 . CASSKGSGTGPVANYGYTF TGTGCCAGCAGCAAAGGATCGGGGACAGGGCCTGTAGCAAACTATGGCTACACCTTC
TRBJ1-5 . TRBV12-5 . CASGLVNAAYSNQPQHF TGTGCTAGTGGTTTGGTAAACGCGGCTTATAGCAATCAGCCCCAGCATTTT
TRBJ2-2 TRBD1 TRBV7-3 . CASSLGTGNTGELFF TGTGCCAGCAGCTTAGGGACAGGGAACACCGGGGAGCTGTTTTTT
TRBJ2-6 TRBD1 TRBV19 . CASILLGRDRAGGANVLTF TGTGCCAGTATCCTCCTCGGGCGGGACAGGGCTGGAGGGGCCAACGTCCTGACTTTC
TRBJ1-3 . TRBV28 . CASSLSGHSENTIYF TGTGCCAGCAGTTTATCGGGACATTCGGAAAACACCATATATTTT
TRBJ1-2 TRBD1 TRBV9 . CASGDRGSYGYTF TGTGCCAGCGGGGACAGGGGAAGCTATGGCTACACCTTC
TRBJ1-6 . TRBV18 few CASSPTGDSPLHF TGTGCCAGCTCACCGACGGGAGATTCACCCCTCCACTTT
TRBJ2-5 . TRBV11-3 . CASSLDGQQETQYF TGTGCCAGCAGCTTAGATGGCCAGCAAGAGACCCAGTACTTC
TRBJ2-6 . TRBV5-1 . CASSSTSTGANVLTF TGCGCCAGCAGCTCCACTTCAACTGGGGCCAACGTCCTGACTTTC
TRBJ2-1 TRBD1 TRBV5-6 . CASSIVGQIYNEQFF TGTGCCAGCAGCATCGTGGGACAGATATACAATGAGCAGTTCTTC
TRBJ2-7 TRBD1 TRBV27 . CASSLWGQPSYEQYF TGTGCCAGCAGTTTATGGGGACAGCCCTCCTACGAGCAGTACTTC
TRBJ1-3 . TRBV12-5 . CASGLRSYSGNTIYF TGTGCTAGTGGTTTGCGATCCTACTCTGGAAACACCATATATTTT
TRBJ1-6 TRBD1 TRBV6-5 . CASSGQGISPLHF TGTGCCAGCTCCGGACAGGGGATTTCACCCCTCCACTTT
TRBJ2-1 TRBD2 TRBV19 . CASRATSGGSNEQFF TGTGCCAGTAGGGCGACTAGCGGGGGCTCCAATGAGCAGTTCTTC
TRBJ2-1 . TRBV2 . CASSYESSSYNEQFF TGTGCCAGCAGTTATGAGTCCTCTTCCTACAATGAGCAGTTCTTC
TRBJ2-4 TRBD2 TRBV7-6 . CASSPDTSGENIQYF TGTGCCAGCAGCCCGGACACTAGCGGGGAGAACATTCAGTACTTC
TRBJ1-2 . TRBV29-1 . CSVDTGGVYGYTF TGCAGCGTTGATACGGGAGGCGTCTATGGCTACACCTTC
TRBJ1-2 TRBD1 TRBV5-4 . CASSPHATGGDGYTF TGTGCCAGCAGCCCACACGCTACAGGGGGCGATGGCTACACCTTC
TRBJ2-1 TRBD2 TRBV3-1/TRBV3-2 . CASSQDSGGAGEQFF TGTGCCAGCAGCCAAGATAGCGGGGGGGCCGGTGAGCAGTTCTTC
TRBJ1-1 . TRBV5-1 once CASSFATGWDTEAFF TGCGCCAGCAGCTTTGCGACGGGGTGGGACACTGAAGCTTTCTTT
TRBJ2-5 . TRBV11-1 . CASSLEQVQETQYF TGTGCCAGCAGCTTAGAACAGGTCCAAGAGACCCAGTACTTC
TRBJ2-1 . TRBV2 . CASSEQGSDNEQFF TGTGCCAGCAGTGAACAGGGGAGCGACAATGAGCAGTTCTTC
TRBJ2-1 TRBD2 TRBV5-4 . CASSVAGRYNEQFF TGTGCCAGCAGCGTAGCGGGACGCTACAATGAGCAGTTCTTC
TRBJ2-3 TRBD2 TRBV19 . CASSTSGHTDTQYF TGTGCCAGTAGTACTAGCGGACACACAGATACGCAGTATTTT
TRBJ2-7 TRBD1 TRBV5-1 few CASSRASGQTYEQYF TGCGCCAGCAGCCGAGCCTCGGGACAGACCTACGAGCAGTACTTC
TRBJ2-3 TRBD2 TRBV27 . CASRLIFSGREADTQYF TGTGCCAGCAGGCTCATTTTTAGCGGGAGAGAGGCAGATACGCAGTATTTT
TRBJ1-2 . TRBV30 . CAWSLSDRSVYGYTF TGTGCCTGGAGTCTATCGGACAGATCAGTTTATGGCTACACCTTC
TRBJ1-1 TRBD1 TRBV6-5 . CAVTGQLNTEAFF TGTGCCGTAACGGGACAGTTGAACACTGAAGCTTTCTTT
TRBJ2-7 . TRBV18 few CASSQQPGGSYEQYF TGTGCCAGCTCACAACAGCCTGGAGGCTCCTACGAGCAGTACTTC